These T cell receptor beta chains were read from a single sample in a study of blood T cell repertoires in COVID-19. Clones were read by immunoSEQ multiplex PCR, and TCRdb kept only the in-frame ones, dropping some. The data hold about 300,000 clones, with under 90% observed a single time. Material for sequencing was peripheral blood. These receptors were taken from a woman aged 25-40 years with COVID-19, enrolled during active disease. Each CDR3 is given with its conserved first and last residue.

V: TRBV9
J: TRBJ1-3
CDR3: CASSRGQGGGNTIYF

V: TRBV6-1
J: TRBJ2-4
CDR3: CASSEALGGENIQYF

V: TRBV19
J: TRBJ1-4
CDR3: CASSIVSPRGSNEKLFF

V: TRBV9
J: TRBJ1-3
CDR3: CASSVTWLSSGNTIYF

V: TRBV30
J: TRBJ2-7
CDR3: CAWSPRDTEQYF

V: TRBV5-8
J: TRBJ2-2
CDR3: CASSWGTGEAGELFF

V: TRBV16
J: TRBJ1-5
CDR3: CASSRDRDQPQHF

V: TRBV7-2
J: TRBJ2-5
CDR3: CASSLGGLETQYF

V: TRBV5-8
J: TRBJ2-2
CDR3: CASSLWTGRTGELFF

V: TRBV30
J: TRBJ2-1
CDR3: CALNYGQGARNEQFF